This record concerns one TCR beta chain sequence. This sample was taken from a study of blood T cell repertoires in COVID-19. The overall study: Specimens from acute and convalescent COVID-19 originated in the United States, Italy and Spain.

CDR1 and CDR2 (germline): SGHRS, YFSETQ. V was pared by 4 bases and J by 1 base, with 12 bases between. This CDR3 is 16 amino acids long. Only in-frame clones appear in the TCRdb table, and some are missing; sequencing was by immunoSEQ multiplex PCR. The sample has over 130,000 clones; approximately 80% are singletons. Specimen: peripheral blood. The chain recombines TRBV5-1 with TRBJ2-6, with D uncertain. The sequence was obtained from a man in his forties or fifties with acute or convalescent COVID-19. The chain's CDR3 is CASSDNPLSGANVLTF. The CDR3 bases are TGCGCCAGCAGCGACAACCCCCTATCTGGGGCCAACGTCCTGACTTTC.